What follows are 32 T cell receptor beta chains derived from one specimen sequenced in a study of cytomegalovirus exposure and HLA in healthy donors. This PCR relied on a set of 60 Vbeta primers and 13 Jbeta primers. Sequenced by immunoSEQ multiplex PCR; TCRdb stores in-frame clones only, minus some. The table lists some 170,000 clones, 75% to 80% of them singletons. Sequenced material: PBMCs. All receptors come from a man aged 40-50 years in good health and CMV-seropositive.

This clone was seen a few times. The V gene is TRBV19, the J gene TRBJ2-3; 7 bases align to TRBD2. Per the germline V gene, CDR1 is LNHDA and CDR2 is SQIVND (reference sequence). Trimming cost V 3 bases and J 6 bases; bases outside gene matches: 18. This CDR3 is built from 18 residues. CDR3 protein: CASSMGLELAFRPDTQYF. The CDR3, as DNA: TGTGCCAGTAGTATGGGGCTAGAACTAGCGTTCCGACCGGATACGCAGTATTTT.

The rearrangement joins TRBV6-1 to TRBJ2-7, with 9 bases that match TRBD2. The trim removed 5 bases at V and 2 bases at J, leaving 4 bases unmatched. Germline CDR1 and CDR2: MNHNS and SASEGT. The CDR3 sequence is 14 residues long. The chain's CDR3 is CASSIVAGAYEQYF. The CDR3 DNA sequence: TGTGCCAGCAGTATTGTAGCGGGAGCCTACGAGCAGTACTTC.

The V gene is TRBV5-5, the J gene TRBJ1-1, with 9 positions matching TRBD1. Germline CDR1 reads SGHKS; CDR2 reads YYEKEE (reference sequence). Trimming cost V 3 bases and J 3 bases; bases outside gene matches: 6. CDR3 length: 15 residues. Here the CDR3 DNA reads TGTGCCAGCAGCTCGACCCGACAGGGGGACACTGAAGCTTTCTTT. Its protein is CASSSTRQGDTEAFF.

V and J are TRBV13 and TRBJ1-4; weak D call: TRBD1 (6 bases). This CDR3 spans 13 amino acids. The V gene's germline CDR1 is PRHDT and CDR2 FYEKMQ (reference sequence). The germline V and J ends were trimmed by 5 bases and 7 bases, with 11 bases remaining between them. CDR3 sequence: CASSPRGGEKLFF. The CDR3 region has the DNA TGTGCCAGCAGCCCCAGGGGTGGTGAAAAACTGTTTTTT.

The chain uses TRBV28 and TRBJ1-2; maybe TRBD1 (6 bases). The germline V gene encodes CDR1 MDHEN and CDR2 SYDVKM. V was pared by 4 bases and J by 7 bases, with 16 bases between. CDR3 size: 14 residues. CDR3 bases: TGTGCCAGCAGTTCCGCGGGCAGGGGAAGTGGCTACACCTTC. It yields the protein CASSSAGRGSGYTF.

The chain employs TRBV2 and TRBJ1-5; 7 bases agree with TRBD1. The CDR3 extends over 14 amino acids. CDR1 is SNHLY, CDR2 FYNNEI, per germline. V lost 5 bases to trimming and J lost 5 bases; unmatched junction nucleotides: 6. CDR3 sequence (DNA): TGTGCCAGCAGTCAAACAGGGGACCATCAGCCCCAGCATTTT. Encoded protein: CASSQTGDHQPQHF. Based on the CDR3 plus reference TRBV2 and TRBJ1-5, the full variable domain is EPEVTQTPSHQVTQMGQEVILRCVPISNHLYFYWYRQILGQKVEFLVSFYNNEISEKSEIFDDQFSVERPDGSNFTLKIRSTKLEDSAMYFCASSQTGDHQPQHFGDGTRLSIL.

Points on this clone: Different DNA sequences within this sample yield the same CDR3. The chain's CDR3 is CASSSGLAGVYEQFF. The CDR3 bases are TGCGCCAGCAGCTCTGGACTAGCGGGAGTTTATGAGCAGTTCTTC. The chain recombines TRBV5-1 with TRBJ2-1; 13 bases line up with TRBD2. V dropped 3 bases and J dropped 8; count of bases not matched to a gene: 5. The germline V gene has CDR1 SGHRS and CDR2 YFSETQ. This CDR3 spans 15 amino acids.

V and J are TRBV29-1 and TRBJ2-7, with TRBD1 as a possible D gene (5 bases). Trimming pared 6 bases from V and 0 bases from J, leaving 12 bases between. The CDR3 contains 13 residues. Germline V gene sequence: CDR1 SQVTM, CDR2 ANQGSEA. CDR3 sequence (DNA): TGCAGCGTCAGGGAATTTGGCTCCTACGAGCAGTACTTC. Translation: CSVREFGSYEQYF.

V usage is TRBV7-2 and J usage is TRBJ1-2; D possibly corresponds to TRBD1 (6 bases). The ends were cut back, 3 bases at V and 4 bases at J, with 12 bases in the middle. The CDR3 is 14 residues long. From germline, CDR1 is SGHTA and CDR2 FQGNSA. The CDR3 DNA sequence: TGTGCCAGCAGCTTCGGACAGACTGGCTATGGCTACACCTTC. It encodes CASSFGQTGYGYTF.

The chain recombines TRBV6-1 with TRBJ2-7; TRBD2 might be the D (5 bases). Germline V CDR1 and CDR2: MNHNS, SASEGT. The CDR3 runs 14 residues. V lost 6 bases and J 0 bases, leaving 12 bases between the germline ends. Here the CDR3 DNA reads TGTGCCAGCAGGAGCGGCGATCTCTCCTACGAGCAGTACTTC. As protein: CASRSGDLSYEQYF.

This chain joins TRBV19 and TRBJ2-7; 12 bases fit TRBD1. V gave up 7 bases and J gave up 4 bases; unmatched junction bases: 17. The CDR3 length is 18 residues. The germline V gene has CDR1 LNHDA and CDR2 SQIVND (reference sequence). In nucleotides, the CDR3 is TGTGCCAGTACCAAAAAGCCCCCGGGACAGGGGGCTTCGTACGAGCAGTACTTC. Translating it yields CASTKKPPGQGASYEQYF.

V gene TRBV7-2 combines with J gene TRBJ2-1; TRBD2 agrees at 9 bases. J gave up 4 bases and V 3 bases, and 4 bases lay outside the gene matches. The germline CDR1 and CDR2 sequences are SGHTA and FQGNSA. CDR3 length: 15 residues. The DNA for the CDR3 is TGTGCCAGCAGCTTTAAGGCGGGAGGGTACAATGAGCAGTTCTTC. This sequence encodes CASSFKAGGYNEQFF.

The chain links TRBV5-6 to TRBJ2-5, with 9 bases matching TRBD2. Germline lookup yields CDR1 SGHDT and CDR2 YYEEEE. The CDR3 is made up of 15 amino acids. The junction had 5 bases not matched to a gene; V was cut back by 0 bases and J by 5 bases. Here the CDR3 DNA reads TGTGCCAGCAGCTTGGAGGTTGCGGGAGGGGAGACCCAGTACTTC. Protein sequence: CASSLEVAGGETQYF.

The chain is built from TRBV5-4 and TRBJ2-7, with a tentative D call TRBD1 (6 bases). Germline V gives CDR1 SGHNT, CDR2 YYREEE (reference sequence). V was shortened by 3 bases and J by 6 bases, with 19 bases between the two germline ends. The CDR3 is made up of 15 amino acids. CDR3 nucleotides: TGTGCCAGCAGCTCACCCAGGGACATCAACCTCGAGCAGTACTTC. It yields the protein CASSSPRDINLEQYF.

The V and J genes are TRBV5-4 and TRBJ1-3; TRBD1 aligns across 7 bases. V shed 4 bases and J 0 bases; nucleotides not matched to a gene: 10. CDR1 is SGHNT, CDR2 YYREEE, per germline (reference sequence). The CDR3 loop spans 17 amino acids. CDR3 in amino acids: CASSVTNRGSSGNTIYF. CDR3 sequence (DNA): TGTGCCAGCAGCGTAACTAACAGGGGAAGCTCTGGAAACACCATATATTTT.

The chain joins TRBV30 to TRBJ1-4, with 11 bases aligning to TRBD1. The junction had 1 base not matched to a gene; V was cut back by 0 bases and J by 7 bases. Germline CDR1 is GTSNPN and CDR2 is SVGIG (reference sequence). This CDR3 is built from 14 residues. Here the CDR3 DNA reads TGTGCCTGGAGTGTAGGGACAGGGGGTGAAAAACTGTTTTTT. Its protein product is CAWSVGTGGEKLFF. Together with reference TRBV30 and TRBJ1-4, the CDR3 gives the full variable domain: SQTIHQWPATLVQPVGSPLSLECTVEGTSNPNLYWYRQAAGRGLQLLFYSVGIGQISSEVPQNLSASRPQDRQFILSSKKLLLSDSGFYLCAWSVGTGGEKLFFGSGTQLSVL.

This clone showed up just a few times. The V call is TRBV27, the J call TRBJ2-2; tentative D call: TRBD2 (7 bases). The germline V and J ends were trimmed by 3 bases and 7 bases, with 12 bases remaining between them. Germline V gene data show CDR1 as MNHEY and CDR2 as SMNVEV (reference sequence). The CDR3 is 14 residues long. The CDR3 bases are TGTGCCAGCAGTTTTTCGGGGGGCGGCGGGGAGCTGTTTTTT. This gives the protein CASSFSGGGGELFF.

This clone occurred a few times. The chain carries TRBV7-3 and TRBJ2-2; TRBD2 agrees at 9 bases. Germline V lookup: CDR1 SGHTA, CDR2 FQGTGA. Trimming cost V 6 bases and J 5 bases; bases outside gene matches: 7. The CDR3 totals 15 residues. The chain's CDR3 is CASSLVSGGTGELFF. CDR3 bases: TGTGCCAGCAGTTTAGTTAGCGGGGGTACCGGGGAGCTGTTTTTT.

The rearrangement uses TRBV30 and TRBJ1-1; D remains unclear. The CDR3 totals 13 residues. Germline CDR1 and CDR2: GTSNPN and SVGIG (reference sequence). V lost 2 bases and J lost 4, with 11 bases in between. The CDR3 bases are TGTGCCTGGAGTACGGGATTTTTCACTGAAGCTTTCTTT. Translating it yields CAWSTGFFTEAFF.

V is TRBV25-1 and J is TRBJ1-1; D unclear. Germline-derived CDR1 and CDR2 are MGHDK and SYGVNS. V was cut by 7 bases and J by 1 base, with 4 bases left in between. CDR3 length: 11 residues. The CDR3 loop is CASTSNTEAFF. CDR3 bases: TGTGCCAGCACATCGAACACTGAAGCTTTCTTT.

The chain's CDR3 is CASSPMGQGGEGLFF. CDR3 bases: TGTGCCAGCAGCCCCATGGGACAGGGGGGAGAAGGACTGTTTTTT. This chain joins TRBV7-6 and TRBJ1-4; 11 bases align to TRBD1. The CDR3 consists of 15 residues. V lost 5 bases to trimming and J lost 13 bases; unmatched junction nucleotides: 12. Looked up from germline, CDR1 is SGHVS and CDR2 is FNYEAQ.

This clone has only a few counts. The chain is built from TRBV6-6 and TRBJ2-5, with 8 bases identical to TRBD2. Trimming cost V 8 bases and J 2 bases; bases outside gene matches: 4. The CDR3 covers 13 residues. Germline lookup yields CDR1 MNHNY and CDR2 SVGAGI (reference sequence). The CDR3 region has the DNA TGTGCCAGCCAGCGGGAGACTCAAGAGACCCAGTACTTC. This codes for CASQRETQETQYF.

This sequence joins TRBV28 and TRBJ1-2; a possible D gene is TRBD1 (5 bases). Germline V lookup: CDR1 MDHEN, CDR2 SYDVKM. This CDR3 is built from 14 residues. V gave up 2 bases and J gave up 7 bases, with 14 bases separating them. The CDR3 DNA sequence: TGTGCCAGCAGTTTAGCAGGGTTGATTGGTGGCTACACCTTC. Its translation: CASSLAGLIGGYTF.

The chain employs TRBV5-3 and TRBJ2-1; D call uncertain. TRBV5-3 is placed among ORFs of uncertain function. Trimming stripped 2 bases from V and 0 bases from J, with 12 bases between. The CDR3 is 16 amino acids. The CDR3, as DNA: TGTGCCAGAAGCTTCGGTGTTGTATTCTCCTACAATGAGCAGTTCTTC. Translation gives CARSFGVVFSYNEQFF.

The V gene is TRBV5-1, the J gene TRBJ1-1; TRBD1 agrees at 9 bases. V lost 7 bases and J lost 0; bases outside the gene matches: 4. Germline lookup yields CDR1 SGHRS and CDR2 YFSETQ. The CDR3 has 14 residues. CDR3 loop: CASSGTGLNTEAFF. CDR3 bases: TGCGCCAGCTCCGGGACAGGGCTGAACACTGAAGCTTTCTTT.

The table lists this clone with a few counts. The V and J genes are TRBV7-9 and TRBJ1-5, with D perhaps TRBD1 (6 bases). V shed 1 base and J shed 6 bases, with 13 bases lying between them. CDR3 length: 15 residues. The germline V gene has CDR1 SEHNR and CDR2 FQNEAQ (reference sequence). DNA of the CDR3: TGTGCCAGCAGCTTAGGGGGGGGCGCATTTCAGCCCCAGCATTTT. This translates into CASSLGGGAFQPQHF.

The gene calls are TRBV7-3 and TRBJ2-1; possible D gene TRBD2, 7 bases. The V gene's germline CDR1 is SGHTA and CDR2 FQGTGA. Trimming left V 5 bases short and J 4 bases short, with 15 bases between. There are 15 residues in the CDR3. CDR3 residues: CASSPTGGPYNEQFF. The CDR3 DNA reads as TGTGCCAGCAGCCCCACGGGGGGCCCTTACAATGAGCAGTTCTTC.

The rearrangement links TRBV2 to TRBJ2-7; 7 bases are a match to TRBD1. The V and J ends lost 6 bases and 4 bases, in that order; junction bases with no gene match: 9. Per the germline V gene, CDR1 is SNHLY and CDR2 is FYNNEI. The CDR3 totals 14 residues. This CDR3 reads CASSGRAGGYEQYF. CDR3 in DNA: TGTGCCAGCAGCGGACGAGCAGGGGGTTACGAGCAGTACTTC. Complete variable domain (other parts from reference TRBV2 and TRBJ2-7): EPEVTQTPSHQVTQMGQEVILRCVPISNHLYFYWYRQILGQKVEFLVSFYNNEISEKSEIFDDQFSVERPDGSNFTLKIRSTKLEDSAMYFCASSGRAGGYEQYFGPGTRLTVT.

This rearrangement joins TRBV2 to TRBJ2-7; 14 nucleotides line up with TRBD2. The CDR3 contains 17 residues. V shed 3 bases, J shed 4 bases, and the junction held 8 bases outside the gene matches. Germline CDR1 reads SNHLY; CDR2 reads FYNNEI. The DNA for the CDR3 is TGTGCCAGCAGTGACAGTAGGGGACTAGCGGGAGTGTACGAGCAGTACTTC. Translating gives CASSDSRGLAGVYEQYF.

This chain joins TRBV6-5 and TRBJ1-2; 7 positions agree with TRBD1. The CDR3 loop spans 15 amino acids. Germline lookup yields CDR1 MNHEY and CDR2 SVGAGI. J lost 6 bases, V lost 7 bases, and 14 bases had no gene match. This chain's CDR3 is CASTPTYRGLDGYTF. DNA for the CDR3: TGTGCCAGCACTCCCACCTACAGGGGTTTGGATGGCTACACCTTC.

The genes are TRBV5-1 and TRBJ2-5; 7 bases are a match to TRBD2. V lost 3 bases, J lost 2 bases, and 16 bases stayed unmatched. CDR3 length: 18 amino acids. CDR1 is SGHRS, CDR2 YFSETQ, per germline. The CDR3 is CASSSTVSGGSEQETQYF. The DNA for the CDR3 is TGCGCCAGCAGCTCCACCGTCAGTGGCGGGAGTGAGCAAGAGACCCAGTACTTC. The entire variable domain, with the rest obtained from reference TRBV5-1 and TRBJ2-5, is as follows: KAGVTQTPRYLIKTRGQQVTLSCSPISGHRSVSWYQQTPGQGLQFLFEYFSETQRNKGNFPGRFSGRQFSNSRSEMNVSTLELGDSALYLCASSSTVSGGSEQETQYFGPGTRLLVL.

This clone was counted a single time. The CDR3 here is CASSEDQGLQETQYF. The CDR3, as DNA: TGTGCCAGCAGTGAGGACCAGGGGCTCCAAGAGACCCAGTACTTC. The chain carries TRBV6-1 and TRBJ2-5; possible D gene TRBD1, 6 bases. CDR1 is MNHNS, CDR2 SASEGT, per germline. There are 15 residues in the CDR3. The V gene lost 3 bases and the J gene lost 1 base, with 12 bases spanning the gap.